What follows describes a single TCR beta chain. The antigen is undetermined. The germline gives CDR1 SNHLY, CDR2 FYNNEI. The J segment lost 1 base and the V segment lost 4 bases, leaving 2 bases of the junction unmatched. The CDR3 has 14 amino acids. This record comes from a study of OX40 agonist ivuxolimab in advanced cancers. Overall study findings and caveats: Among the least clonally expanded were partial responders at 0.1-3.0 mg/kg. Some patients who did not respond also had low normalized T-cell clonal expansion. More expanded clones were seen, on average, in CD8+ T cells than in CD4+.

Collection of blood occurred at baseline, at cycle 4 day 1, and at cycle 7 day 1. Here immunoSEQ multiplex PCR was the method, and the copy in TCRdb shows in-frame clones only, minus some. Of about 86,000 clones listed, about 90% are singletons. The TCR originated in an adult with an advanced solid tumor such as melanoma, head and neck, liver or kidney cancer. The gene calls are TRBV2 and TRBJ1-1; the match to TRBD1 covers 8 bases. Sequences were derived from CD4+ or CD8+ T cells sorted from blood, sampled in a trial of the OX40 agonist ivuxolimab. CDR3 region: CASSGQGWNTEAFF. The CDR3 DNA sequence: TGTGCCAGCAGTGGACAGGGGTGGAACACTGAAGCTTTCTTT.